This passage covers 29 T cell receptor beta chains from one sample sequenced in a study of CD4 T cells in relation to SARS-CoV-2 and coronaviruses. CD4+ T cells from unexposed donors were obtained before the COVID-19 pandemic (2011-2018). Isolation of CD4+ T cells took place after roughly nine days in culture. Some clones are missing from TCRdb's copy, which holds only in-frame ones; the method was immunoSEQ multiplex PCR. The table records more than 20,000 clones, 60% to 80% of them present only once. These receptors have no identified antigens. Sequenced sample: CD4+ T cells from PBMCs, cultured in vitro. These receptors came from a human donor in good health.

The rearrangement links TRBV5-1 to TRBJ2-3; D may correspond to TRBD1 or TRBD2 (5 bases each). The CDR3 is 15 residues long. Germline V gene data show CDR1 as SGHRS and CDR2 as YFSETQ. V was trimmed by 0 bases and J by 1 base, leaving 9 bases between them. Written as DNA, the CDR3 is TGCGCCAGCAGCTTGGAGGGACGACGCACAGATACGCAGTATTTT. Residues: CASSLEGRRTDTQYF.

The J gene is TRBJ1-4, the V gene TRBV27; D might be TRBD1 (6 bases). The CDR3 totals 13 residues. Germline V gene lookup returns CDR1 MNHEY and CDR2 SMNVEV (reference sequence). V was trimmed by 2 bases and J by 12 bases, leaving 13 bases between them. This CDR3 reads CASSLSLQGQLFF. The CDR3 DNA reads TGTGCCAGCAGTTTAAGTTTACAGGGTCAACTGTTTTTT.

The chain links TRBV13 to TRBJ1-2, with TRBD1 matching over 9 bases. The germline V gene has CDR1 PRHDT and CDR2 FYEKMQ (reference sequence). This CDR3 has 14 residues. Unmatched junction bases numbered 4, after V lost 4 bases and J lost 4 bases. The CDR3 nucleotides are TGTGCCAGCAGCTCGGGACAGGGCCTCTATGGCTACACCTTC. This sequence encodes CASSSGQGLYGYTF.

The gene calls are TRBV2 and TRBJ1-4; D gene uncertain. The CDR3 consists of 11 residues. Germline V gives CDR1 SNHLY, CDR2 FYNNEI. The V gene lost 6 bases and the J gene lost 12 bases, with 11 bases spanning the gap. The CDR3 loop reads CASSPQMELFF. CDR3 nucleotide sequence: TGTGCCAGCAGCCCACAAATGGAACTGTTTTTT.

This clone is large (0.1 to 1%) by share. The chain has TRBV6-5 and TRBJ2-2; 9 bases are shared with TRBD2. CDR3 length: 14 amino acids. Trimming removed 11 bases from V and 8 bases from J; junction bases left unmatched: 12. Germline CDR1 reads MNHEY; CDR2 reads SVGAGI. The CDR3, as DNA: TGTGCCTGCCGAGGCGGGAGGGCCCTAGGGGAGCTGTTTTTT. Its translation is CACRGGRALGELFF.

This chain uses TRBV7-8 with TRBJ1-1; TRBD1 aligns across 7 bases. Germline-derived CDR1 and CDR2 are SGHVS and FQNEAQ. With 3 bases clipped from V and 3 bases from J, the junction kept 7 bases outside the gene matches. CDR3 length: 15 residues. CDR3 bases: TGTGCCAGCAGCTTCGAAGACAGGGTGGACACTGAAGCTTTCTTT. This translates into CASSFEDRVDTEAFF.

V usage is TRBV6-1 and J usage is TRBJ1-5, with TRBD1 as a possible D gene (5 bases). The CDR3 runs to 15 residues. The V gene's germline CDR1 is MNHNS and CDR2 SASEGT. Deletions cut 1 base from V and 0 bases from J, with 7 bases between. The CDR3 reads CASSEGGVSNQPQHF. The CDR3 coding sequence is TGTGCCAGCAGTGAAGGAGGGGTTAGCAATCAGCCCCAGCATTTT.

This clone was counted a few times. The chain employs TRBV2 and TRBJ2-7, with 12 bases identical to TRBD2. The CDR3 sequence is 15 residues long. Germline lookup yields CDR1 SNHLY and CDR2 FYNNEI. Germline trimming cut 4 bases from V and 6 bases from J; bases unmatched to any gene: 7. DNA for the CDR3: TGTGCCAGCAGTGGAAGACTAGCGGGAGTAGGCGAGCAGTACTTC. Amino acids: CASSGRLAGVGEQYF. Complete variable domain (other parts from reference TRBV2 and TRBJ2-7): EPEVTQTPSHQVTQMGQEVILRCVPISNHLYFYWYRQILGQKVEFLVSFYNNEISEKSEIFDDQFSVERPDGSNFTLKIRSTKLEDSAMYFCASSGRLAGVGEQYFGPGTRLTVT.

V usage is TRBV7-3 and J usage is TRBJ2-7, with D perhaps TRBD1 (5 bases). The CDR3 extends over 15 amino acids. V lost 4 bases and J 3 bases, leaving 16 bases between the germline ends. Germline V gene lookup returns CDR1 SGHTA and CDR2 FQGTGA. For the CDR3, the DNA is TGTGCCAGCAGCTCTTTACGACAGCCTTTCTACGAGCAGTACTTC. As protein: CASSSLRQPFYEQYF.

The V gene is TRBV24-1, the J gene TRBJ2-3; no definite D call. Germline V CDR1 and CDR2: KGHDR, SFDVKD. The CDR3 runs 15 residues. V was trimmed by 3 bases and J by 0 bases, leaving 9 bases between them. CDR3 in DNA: TGTGCCACCAGTGATCCCGCAACTAGCACAGATACGCAGTATTTT. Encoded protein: CATSDPATSTDTQYF.

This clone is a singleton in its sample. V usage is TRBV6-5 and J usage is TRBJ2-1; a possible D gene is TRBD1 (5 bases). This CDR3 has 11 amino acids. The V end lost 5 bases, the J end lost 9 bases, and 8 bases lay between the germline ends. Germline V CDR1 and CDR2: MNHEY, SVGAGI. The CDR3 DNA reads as TGTGCCAGCAGTAGTAGGGGTGAGCAGTTCTTC. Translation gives CASSSRGEQFF.

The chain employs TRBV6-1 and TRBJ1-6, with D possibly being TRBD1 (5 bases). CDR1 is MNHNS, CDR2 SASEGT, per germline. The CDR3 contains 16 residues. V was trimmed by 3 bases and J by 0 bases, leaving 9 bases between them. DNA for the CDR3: TGTGCCAGCAGTGAGGTCGACAGCTCCTATAATTCACCCCTCCACTTT. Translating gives CASSEVDSSYNSPLHF.

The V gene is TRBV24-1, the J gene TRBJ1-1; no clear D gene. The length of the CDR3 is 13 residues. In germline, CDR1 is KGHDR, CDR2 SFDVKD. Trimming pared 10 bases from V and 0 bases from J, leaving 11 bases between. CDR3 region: CATKGVMNTEAFF. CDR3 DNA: TGTGCCACGAAGGGAGTTATGAACACTGAAGCTTTCTTT.

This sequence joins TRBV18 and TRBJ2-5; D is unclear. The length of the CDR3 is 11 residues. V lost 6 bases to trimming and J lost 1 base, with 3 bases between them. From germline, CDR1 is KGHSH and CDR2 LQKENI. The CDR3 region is CASSLQETQYF. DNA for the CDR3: TGTGCCAGCTCCCTCCAAGAGACCCAGTACTTC.

The CDR3, as DNA: TGTGCCAGCAGCTTAGCGGCCCAAGAGACCCAGTACTTC. Translated: CASSLAAQETQYF. The chain couples TRBV7-8 to TRBJ2-5; D is unresolved. The CDR3 runs to 13 residues. Germline CDR1 reads SGHVS; CDR2 reads FQNEAQ. Trimming removed 0 bases at V and 1 base at J, with 3 bases between.

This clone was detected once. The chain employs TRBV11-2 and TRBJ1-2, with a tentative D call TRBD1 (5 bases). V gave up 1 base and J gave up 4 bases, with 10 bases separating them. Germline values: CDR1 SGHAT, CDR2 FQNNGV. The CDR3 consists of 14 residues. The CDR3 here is CASSLAGPGYGYTF. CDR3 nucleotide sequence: TGTGCCAGCAGCTTAGCGGGGCCCGGCTATGGCTACACCTTC.

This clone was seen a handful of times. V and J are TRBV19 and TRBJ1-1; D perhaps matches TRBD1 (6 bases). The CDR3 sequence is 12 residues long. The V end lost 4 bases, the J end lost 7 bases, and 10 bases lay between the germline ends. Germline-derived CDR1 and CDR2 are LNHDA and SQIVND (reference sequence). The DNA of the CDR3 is TGTGCCAGTAGTAAGCACAGGGATGAAGCTTTCTTT. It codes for CASSKHRDEAFF.

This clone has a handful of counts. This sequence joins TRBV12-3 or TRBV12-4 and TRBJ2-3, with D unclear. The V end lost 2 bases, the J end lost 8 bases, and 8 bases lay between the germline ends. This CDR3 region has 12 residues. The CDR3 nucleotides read TGTGCCAGCAGTTTATGGTTAGGTACGCAGTATTTT. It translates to CASSLWLGTQYF.

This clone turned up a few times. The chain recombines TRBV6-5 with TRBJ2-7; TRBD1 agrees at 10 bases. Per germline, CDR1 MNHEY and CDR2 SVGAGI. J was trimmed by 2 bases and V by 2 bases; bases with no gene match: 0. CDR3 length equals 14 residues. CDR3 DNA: TGTGCCAGCAGTTACGGGACAGGGGCCTACGAGCAGTACTTC. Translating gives CASSYGTGAYEQYF.

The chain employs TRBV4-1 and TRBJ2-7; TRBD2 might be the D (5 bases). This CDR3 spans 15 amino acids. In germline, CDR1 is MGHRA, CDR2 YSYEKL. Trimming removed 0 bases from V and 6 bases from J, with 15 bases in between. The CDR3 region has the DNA TGCGCCAGCAGCCAAGAACGGGGAGTTGGGTTCGAGCAGTACTTC. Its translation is CASSQERGVGFEQYF.

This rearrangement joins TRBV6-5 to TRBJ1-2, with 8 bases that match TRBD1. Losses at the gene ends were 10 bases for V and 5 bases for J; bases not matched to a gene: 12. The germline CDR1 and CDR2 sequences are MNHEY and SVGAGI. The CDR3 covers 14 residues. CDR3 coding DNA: TGTGCCACCTTACGGGACAGGCCGGGGTATGGCTACACCTTC. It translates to CATLRDRPGYGYTF.

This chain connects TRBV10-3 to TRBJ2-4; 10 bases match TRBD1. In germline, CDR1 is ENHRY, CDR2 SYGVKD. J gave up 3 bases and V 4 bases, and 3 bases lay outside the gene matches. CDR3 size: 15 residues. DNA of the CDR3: TGTGCCATCAGTGGGGGGGACAGGGGCAAAAACATTCAGTACTTC. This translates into CAISGGDRGKNIQYF.

The CDR3 DNA reads TGTGCCAGCAGTTTAGTAGGCGGATCCTACGAGCAGTACTTC. Protein sequence: CASSLVGGSYEQYF. The J gene is TRBJ2-7, the V gene TRBV27, with D unclear. V was pared by 2 bases and J by 1 base, with 9 bases between. This CDR3 spans 14 amino acids. CDR1 MNHEY and CDR2 SMNVEV come from the germline V gene (reference sequence).

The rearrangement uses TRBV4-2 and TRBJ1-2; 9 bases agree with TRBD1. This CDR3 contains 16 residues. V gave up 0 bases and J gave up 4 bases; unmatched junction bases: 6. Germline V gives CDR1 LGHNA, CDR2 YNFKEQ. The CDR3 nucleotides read TGTGCCAGCAGCCAAGATCACGGGACAGGGAGCTATGGCTACACCTTC. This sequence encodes CASSQDHGTGSYGYTF.

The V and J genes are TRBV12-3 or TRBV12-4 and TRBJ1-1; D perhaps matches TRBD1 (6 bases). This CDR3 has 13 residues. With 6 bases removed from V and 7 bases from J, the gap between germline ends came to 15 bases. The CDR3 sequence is CASRISGASEAFF. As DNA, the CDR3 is TGTGCCAGCAGAATCTCAGGGGCGAGTGAAGCTTTCTTT.

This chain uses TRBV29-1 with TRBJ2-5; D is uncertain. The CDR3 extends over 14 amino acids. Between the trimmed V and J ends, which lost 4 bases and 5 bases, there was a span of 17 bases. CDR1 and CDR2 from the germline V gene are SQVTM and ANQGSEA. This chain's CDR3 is CSVAPRGPRETQYF. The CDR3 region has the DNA TGCAGCGTTGCCCCCCGTGGGCCCCGGGAGACCCAGTACTTC.

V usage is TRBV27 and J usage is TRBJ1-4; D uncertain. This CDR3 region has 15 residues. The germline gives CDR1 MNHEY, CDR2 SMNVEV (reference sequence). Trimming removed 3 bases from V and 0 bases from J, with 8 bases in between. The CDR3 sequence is CASSFGGTTNEKLFF. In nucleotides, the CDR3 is TGTGCCAGCAGTTTCGGAGGGACAACTAATGAAAAACTGTTTTTT.

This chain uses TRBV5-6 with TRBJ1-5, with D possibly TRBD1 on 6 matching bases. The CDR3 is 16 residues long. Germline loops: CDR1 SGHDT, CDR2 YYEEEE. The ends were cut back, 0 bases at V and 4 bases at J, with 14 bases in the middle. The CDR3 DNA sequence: TGTGCCAGCAGCTTGGTGGCAGGGGCAACAAATCAGCCCCAGCATTTT. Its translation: CASSLVAGATNQPQHF.

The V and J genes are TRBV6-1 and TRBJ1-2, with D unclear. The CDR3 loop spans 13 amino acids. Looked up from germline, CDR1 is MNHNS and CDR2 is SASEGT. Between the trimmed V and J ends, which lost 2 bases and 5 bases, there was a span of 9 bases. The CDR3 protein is CASSEIQVYGYTF. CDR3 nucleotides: TGTGCCAGCAGTGAAATTCAGGTTTATGGCTACACCTTC.